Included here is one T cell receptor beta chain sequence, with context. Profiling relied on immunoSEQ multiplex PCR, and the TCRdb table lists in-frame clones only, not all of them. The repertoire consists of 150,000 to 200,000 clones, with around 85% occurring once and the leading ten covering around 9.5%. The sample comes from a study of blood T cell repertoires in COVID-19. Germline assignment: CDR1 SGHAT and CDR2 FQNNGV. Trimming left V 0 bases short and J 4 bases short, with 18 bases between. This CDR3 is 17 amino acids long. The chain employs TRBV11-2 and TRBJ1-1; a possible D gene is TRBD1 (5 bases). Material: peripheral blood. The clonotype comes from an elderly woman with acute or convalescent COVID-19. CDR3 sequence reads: CASSLDGLGIGGTEAFF. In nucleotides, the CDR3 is TGTGCCAGCAGCTTAGATGGGTTGGGGATCGGGGGCACTGAAGCTTTCTTT.